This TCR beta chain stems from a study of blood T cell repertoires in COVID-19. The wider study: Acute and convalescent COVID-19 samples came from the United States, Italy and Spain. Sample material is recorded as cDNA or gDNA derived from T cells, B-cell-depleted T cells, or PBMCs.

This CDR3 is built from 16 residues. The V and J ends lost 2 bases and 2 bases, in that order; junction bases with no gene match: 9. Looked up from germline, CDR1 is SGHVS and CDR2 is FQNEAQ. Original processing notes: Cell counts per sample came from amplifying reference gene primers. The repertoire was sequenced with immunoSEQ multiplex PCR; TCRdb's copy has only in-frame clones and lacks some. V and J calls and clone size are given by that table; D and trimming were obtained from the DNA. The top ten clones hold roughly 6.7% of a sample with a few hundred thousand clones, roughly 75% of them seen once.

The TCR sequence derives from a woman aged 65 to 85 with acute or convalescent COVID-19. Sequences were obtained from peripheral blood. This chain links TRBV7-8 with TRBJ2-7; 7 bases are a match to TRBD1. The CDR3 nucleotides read TGTGCCAGCAGCTTAACTGGTGGCCAGGGGGCCTACGAGCAGTACTTC. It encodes CASSLTGGQGAYEQYF.